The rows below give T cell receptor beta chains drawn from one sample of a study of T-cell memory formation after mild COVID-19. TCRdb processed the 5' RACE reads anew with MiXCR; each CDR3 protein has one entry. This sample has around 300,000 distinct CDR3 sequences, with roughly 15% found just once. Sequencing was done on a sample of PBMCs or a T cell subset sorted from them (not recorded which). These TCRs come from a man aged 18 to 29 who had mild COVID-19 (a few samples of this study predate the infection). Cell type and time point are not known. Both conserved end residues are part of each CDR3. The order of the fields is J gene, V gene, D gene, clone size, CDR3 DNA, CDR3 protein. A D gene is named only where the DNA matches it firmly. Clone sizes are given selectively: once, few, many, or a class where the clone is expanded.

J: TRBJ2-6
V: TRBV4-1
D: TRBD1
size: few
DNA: TGCGCCAGCAGCCAAGTGGGACAGGGCCCCTCTGGGGCCAACGTCCTGACTTTC
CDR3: CASSQVGQGPSGANVLTF

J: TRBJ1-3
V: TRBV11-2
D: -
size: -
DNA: TGTGCCAGCAGCGAAATCGCCCTCTCTGGAAACACCATATATTTT
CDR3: CASSEIALSGNTIYF

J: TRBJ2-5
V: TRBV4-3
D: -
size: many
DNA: TGCGCCAGCAGCCAAGGGAGGACCCGCGGGACCCAGTACTTC
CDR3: CASSQGRTRGTQYF

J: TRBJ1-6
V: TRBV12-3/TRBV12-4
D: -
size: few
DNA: TGTGCCAGCAGTTTAGCAGGGGCCGGGGTAAAAAATTCACCCCTCCACTTT
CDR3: CASSLAGAGVKNSPLHF

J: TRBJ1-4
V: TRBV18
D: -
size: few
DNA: TGTGCCAGCCCAAGACACGTCGGGGAAAAACTGTTTTTT
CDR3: CASPRHVGEKLFF

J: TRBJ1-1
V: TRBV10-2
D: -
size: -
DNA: TGCGCCAGCAGTGAGACAGGTGAGGGCACTGAAGCTTTCTTT
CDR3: CASSETGEGTEAFF

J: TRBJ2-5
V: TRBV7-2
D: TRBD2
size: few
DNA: TGTGCCAGCAGCTTAGTGCAGGGAAGCGGGGGAGAGACCCAGTACTTC
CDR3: CASSLVQGSGGETQYF

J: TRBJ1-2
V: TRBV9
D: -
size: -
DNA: TGTGCCAGCAGCCCCCCGGGTCCGACTAACTATGGCTACACCTTC
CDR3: CASSPPGPTNYGYTF

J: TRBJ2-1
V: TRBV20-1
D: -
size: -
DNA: TGCAGTGCTAGCGGGGCGCCGAGCTCCTACAATGAGCAGTTCTTC
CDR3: CSASGAPSSYNEQFF

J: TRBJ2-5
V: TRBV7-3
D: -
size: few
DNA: TGTGCCAGCAGCCCGGCCGGGAGCCAAGAGACCCAGTACTTC
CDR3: CASSPAGSQETQYF